Reported below is one TCR beta chain. PCR used 60 Vbeta primers and 13 Jbeta primers. Clones were read by immunoSEQ multiplex PCR, and TCRdb kept only the in-frame ones, dropping some. The table lists 170,000 or so clones, around 84% of them singletons. The data originate from a study of cytomegalovirus exposure and HLA in healthy donors. Study as a whole: Counted in an early data release were 85 million or so unique TCRs from HLA-typed donors.

This CDR3 spans 14 amino acids. CDR1 MNHNS and CDR2 SASEGT come from the germline V gene. The ends lost 7 bases at V and 6 bases at J; junction bases unmatched: 11. Donors were ostensibly healthy at sampling, although undocumented immune exposures were probable. The specimen sequenced was PBMCs. The V gene is TRBV6-1, the J gene TRBJ2-7, with 8 positions matching TRBD1. The origin of this receptor is a man between 45 and 60 years old in good health and CMV-seropositive. CDR3 loop: CASTTTGAVAEQYF. Here the CDR3 DNA reads TGTGCCAGCACCACGACAGGGGCCGTGGCCGAGCAGTACTTC.